The present T cell receptor beta chain was sequenced within a study of shared clonotypes between healthy human individuals (dated by TCRdb to about 2020). The study in broad terms: Two women and three men aged 18 to 49 years were included in the cohort. Per donor, leukapheresis produced somewhere between about 0.8 and 9 billion PBMCs. The study deeply sequenced blood TCR repertoires of about 5 healthy adults to estimate repertoire size and the extent of clonotype sharing between individuals. Different laboratories and diverse techniques were used to prepare libraries and sequence TCR repertoires, to increase sequencing depth and limit assay-specific biases.

The donors were healthy, HIV-negative adults with no recently reported acute infections or vaccinations. Only Caucasian adults living in Nashville, Tennessee, USA were represented among the donors. In the unsorted samples, 90 million to 100 million PBMCs were counted, and genomic DNA was extracted using the QIAamp DNA Blood Mini kit. Blood was collected by leukapheresis, and PBMCs were isolated by Ficoll-Histopaque density gradient centrifugation and then cryopreserved in liquid nitrogen vapor phase. Overall study outcomes, separate from this receptor: Pairwise subsampling led to the expectation that sequencing depth would affect the degree of clonotype sharing among donors. The small number of donors limited the genetic and exposure-history diversity represented. Sampling was limited to blood, and TCR repertoires in tissue likely differ from TCR repertoires in blood.

For this chain, trimming is 4 bases at the V end and 9 bases at the J end, and the number of junction bases without a gene match is 10. Its CDR3 holds 16 amino acids, cysteine through phenylalanine. Of all the DNA, just the CDR3 is kept, 48 bases in frame from base 1. Based on the germline V gene, the CDR1 and CDR2 sequences are MNHNS and SASEGT. Using the deep immunoSEQ assay, TCR CDR3 regions were amplified from genomic DNA by multiplex PCR. Genomic DNA extracted from each cell subset was distributed evenly over all wells of several immunoSEQ 96-well plates, and each plate served as one replicate. For unsorted PBMC, each replicate PCR was loaded with 300 to 350 ng genomic DNA, equivalent to tens of thousands of T cell genomes. Ten immunoSEQ deep assay plates were used to sequence the unsorted PBMC genomic DNA. Purified libraries were quantified with a Qubit 3.0 fluorometer, sized on a Bioanalyzer 2100, and re-quantified with the KAPA Library Quantification kit. Every immunoSEQ 96-well plate was sequenced on a separate single-read 150-cycle Illumina NextSeq 550 flow cell. Concerning the study's data processing: The immunoSEQ output contained only junctional sequences without quality scores, so filtering could not match that applied to full-length reads. Sequences were annotated with PyIR, a Python wrapper for IgBLAST v1.9, and V/J genes and CDR3 were assigned using IMGT germline references. Any read was removed if the V/J assignment was weak (E-value above 1e-6), the CDR3 was missing, or the read contained stop codons, out-of-frame junctions, or ambiguous translated residues. V3J clonotypes were defined as sequences sharing the same inferred V gene, J gene, and CDR3 amino acid sequence. Percentage overlap between repertoires was calculated by dividing the number of shared unique clonotypes by the size of the smaller repertoire. Repertoire richness was assessed with RTK rarefaction, the Chao1 estimator, and Recon v2.1 estimates of unobserved clonotypes. In TCRdb, the immuneACCESS table is reduced to in-frame sequences with V and J assigned. These tables do not hold every clone; where another copy was compared, an unresolved V gene accounts for under half, and the others remain unexplained. V and J calls and clone size are copied from that table; D and trimming were computed from the DNA. The sample table records about 490,000 clones; almost 80% of these occur just once. The top ten constitute 12% of the sample.

This clone was seen more than once but under ten times. Which antigen it targets is not known. Within one base of it there is no much larger clone, and no base qualities were kept. Material for sequencing was PBMCs. The sequence derives from a woman aged 40 to 55 in good health. Some clones in this sample may be carry-over from other donors' samples. The rearrangement combines TRBV6-1 with TRBJ2-1; 12 bases in the junction line up with TRBD2. The encoded CDR3 is CASSVLAGGRTGEQFF. At the DNA level, the sequence is TGTGCCAGCAGTGTCCTAGCGGGAGGGCGCACCGGTGAGCAGTTCTTC.